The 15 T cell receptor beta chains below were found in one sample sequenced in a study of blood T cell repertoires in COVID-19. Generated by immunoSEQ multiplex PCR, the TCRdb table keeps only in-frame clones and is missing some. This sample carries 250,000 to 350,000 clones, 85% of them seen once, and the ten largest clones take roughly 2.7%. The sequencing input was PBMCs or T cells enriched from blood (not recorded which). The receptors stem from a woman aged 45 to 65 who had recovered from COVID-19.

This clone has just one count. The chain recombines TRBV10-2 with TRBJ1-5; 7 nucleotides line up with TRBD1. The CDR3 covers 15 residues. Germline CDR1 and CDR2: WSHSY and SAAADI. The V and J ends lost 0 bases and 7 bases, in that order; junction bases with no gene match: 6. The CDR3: CASSESRQGGQPQHF. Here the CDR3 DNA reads TGCGCCAGCAGTGAGTCGAGACAGGGTGGGCAGCCCCAGCATTTT.

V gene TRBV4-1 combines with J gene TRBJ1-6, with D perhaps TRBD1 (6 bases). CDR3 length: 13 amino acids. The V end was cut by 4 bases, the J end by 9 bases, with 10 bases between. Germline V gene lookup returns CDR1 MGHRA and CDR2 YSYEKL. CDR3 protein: CASSPQQGSPLHF. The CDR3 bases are TGCGCCAGCAGCCCGCAACAGGGTTCACCCCTCCACTTT.

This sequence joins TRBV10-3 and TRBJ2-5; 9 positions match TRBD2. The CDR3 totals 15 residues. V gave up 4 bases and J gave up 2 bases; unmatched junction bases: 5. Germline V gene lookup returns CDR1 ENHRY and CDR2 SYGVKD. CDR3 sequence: CAISVTSGLQETQYF. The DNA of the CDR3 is TGTGCCATCAGTGTAACTAGCGGGTTACAAGAGACCCAGTACTTC.

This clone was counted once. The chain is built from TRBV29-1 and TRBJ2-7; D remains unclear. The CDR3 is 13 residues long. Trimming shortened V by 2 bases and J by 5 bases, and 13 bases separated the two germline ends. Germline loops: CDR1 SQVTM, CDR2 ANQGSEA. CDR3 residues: CSVENSPGDEQYF. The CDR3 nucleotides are TGCAGCGTTGAAAACAGCCCCGGTGACGAGCAGTACTTC.

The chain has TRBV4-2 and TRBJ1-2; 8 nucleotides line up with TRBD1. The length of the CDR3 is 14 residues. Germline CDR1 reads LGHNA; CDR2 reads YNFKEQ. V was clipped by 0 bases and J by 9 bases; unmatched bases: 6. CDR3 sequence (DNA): TGTGCCAGCAGCCAAGACAGGACAGGGTGGAGCTACACCTTC. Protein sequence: CASSQDRTGWSYTF.

The CDR3 coding sequence is TGTGCCAGCAGCTCCGGTTACGAAGCTTTCTTT. It specifies CASSSGYEAFF. The V call is TRBV5-6, the J call TRBJ1-1; unclear D gene. Per the germline V gene, CDR1 is SGHDT and CDR2 is YYEEEE. The V gene lost 3 bases and the J gene lost 8 bases, with 8 bases spanning the gap. This CDR3 region has 11 residues.

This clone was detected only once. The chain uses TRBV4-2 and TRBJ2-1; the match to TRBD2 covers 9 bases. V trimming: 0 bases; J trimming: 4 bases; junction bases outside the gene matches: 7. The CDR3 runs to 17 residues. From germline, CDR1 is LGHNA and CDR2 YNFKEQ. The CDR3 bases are TGTGCCAGCAGCCAAGATGAGGCGGGAGGGCGGTACAATGAGCAGTTCTTC. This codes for CASSQDEAGGRYNEQFF.

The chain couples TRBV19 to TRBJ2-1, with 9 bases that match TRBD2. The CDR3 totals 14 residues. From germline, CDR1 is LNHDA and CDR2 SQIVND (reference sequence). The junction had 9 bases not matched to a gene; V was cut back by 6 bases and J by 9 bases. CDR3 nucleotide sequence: TGTGCCAGTAGAGCTGGGACTAGCAACCTTGAGCAGTTCTTC. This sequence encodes CASRAGTSNLEQFF.

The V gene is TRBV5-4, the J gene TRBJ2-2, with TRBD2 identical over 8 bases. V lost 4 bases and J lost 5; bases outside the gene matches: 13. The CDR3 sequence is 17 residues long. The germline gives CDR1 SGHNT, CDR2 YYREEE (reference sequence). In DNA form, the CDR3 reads TGTGCCAGCAGCCCGGGGGGGGTCCGGGAGGAGACCGGGGAGCTGTTTTTT. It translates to CASSPGGVREETGELFF.

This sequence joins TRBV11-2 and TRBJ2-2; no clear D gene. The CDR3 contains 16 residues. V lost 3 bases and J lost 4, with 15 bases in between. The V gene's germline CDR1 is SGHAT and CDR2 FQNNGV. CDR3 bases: TGTGCCAGCAGCTTGGCTTTGAGACAAACCACCGGGGAGCTGTTTTTT. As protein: CASSLALRQTTGELFF.

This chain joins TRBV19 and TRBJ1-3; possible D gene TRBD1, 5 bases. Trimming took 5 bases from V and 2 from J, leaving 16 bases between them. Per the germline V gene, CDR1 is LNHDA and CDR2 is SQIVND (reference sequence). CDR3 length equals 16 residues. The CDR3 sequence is CASSLLGGGAGNTIYF. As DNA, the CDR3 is TGTGCCAGTAGTTTGCTCGGCGGGGGGGCTGGAAACACCATATATTTT.

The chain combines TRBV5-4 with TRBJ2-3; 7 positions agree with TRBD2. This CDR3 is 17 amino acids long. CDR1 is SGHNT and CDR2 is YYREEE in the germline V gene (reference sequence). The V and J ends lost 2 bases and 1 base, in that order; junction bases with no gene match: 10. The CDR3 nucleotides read TGTGCCAGCAGCTTCTATTTGGGAGGGACCGGCACAGATACGCAGTATTTT. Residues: CASSFYLGGTGTDTQYF. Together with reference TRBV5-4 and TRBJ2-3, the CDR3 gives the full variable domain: ETGVTQSPTHLIKTRGQQVTLRCSSQSGHNTVSWYQQALGQGPQFIFQYYREEENGRGNFPPRFSGLQFPNYSSELNVNALELDDSALYLCASSFYLGGTGTDTQYFGPGTRLTVL.

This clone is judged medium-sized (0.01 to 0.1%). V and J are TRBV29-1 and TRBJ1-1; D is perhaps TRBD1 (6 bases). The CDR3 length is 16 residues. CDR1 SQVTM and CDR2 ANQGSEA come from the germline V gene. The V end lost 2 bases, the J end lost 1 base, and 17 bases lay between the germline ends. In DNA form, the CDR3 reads TGCAGCGTTGAAACAGGGCCCTACCTTACGAACACTGAAGCTTTCTTT. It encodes CSVETGPYLTNTEAFF.

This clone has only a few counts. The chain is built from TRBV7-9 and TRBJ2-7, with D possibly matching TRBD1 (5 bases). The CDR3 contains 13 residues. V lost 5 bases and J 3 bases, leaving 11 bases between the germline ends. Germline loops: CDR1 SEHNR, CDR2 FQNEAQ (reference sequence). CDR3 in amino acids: CASSRKDNYEQYF. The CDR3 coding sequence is TGTGCCAGCAGCCGAAAGGACAACTACGAGCAGTACTTC.

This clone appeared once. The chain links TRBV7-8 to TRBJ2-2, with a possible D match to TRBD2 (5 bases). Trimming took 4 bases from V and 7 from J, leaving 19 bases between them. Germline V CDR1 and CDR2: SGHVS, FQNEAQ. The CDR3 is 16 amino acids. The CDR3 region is CASSSGPEGEVGELFF. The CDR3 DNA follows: TGTGCCAGCAGCTCCGGCCCAGAGGGTGAGGTCGGGGAGCTGTTTTTT. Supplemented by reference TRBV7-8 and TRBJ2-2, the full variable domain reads GAGVSQSPRYKVAKRGQDVALRCDPISGHVSLFWYQQALGQGPEFLTYFQNEAQLDKSGLPSDRFFAERPEGSVSTLKIQRTQQEDSAVYLCASSSGPEGEVGELFFGEGSRLTVL.